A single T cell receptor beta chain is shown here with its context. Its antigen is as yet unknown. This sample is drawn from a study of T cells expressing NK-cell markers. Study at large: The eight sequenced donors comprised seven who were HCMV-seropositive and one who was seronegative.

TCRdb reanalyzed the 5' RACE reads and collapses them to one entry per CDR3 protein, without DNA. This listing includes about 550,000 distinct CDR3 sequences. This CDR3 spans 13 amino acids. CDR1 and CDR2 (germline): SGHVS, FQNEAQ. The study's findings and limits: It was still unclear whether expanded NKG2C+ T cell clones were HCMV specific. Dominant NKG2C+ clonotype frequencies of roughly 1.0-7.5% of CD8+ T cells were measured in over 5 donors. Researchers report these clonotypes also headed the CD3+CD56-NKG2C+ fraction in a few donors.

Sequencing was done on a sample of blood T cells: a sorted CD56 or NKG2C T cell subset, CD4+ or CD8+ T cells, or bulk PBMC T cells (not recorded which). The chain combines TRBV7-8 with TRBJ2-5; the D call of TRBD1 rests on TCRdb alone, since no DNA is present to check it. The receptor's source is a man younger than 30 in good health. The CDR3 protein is CASSLGGGEPQYF.